The 6 T cell receptor beta chains in this list originate from one sample, sequenced in a study of blood T cell repertoires in COVID-19. Here immunoSEQ multiplex PCR was the method, and the copy in TCRdb shows in-frame clones only, minus some. The table includes 200,000 or so clones, about 88% detected once. The sample was peripheral blood. The receptor source for this set is a man over 45 with COVID-19, enrolled during active disease.

The chain joins TRBV5-1 to TRBJ2-2, with TRBD1 matching 7 bases. V gave up 1 base and J gave up 4 bases; unmatched junction bases: 4. The germline CDR1 and CDR2 sequences are SGHRS and YFSETQ. The CDR3 is 15 amino acids. The CDR3 DNA follows: TGCGCCAGCAGCTTGAGACAGGGACCCACCGGGGAGCTGTTTTTT. It codes for CASSLRQGPTGELFF.

The chain couples TRBV5-4 to TRBJ2-1, with D perhaps matching TRBD2 (6 bases). Trimming removed 1 base from V and 5 bases from J, with 19 bases in between. This CDR3 is built from 17 residues. The germline V gene encodes CDR1 SGHNT and CDR2 YYREEE (reference sequence). The CDR3 nucleotides are TGTGCCAGCAGCTTGTACTTAGGAGGGGCGAGCCACAATGAGCAGTTCTTC. This encodes CASSLYLGGASHNEQFF.

The chain carries TRBV10-3 and TRBJ2-5; weak D call: TRBD1 (5 bases). V dropped 10 bases and J dropped 2 bases, with 11 bases sitting between them. Germline CDR1 is ENHRY and CDR2 is SYGVKD. The CDR3 runs to 12 residues. CDR3 nucleotides: TGTGCCACAGACCCAGGGCAAGAGACCCAGTACTTC. Its translation: CATDPGQETQYF.

The chain has TRBV7-5 and TRBJ1-4; the table's D call, TRBD1, was not checked against the DNA. TRBV7-5 is noted as a pseudogene. This CDR3 is 20 amino acids long. The CDR3 nucleotides are TGTGTCAGAAGCTTATCGTTTCGTGGTGCAGGGGGCTTAGCTAATGAAAAACTGTTTTTT. Translating gives CVRSLSFRGAGGLANEKLFF.

The chain employs TRBV6-5 and TRBJ1-2, with unresolved D. The CDR3 contains 11 residues. Between the trimmed V and J ends, which lost 4 bases and 10 bases, there was a span of 10 bases. Per the germline V gene, CDR1 is MNHEY and CDR2 is SVGAGI. The CDR3 DNA follows: TGTGCCAGCAGTTGGACTTTTGACTACACCTTC. Encoded protein: CASSWTFDYTF.

This clone came up many times. The CDR3 spells CASSDGGKDEQFF. CDR3 coding DNA: TGTGCCAGCAGTGACGGGGGGAAGGATGAGCAGTTCTTC. This chain links TRBV2 with TRBJ2-1; 7 bases line up with TRBD2. CDR1 SNHLY and CDR2 FYNNEI come from the germline V gene. The length of the CDR3 is 13 residues. V was pared by 3 bases and J by 8 bases, with 4 bases of the junction left unmatched.